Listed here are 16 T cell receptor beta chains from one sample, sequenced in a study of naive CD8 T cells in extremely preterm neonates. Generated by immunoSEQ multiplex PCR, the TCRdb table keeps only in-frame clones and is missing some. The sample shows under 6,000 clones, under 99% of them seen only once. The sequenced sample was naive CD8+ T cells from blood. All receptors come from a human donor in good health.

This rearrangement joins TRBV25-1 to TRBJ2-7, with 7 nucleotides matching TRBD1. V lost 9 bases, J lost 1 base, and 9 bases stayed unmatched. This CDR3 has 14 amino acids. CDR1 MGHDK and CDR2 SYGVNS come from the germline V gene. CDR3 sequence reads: CARATGEKSYEQYF. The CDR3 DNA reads TGTGCCAGGGCCACAGGGGAGAAATCCTACGAGCAGTACTTC.

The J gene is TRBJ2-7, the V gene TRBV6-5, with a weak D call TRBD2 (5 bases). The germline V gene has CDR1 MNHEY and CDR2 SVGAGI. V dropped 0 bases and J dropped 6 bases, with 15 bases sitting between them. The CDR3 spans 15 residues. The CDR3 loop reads CASSYSIREGSEQYF. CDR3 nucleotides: TGTGCCAGCAGTTACTCGATCCGGGAAGGCTCCGAGCAGTACTTC.

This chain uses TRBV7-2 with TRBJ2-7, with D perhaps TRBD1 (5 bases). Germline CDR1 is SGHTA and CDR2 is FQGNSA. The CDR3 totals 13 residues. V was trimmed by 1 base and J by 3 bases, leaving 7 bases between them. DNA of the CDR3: TGTGCCAGCAGCTTAGTTGACAGCTACGAGCAGTACTTC. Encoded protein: CASSLVDSYEQYF.

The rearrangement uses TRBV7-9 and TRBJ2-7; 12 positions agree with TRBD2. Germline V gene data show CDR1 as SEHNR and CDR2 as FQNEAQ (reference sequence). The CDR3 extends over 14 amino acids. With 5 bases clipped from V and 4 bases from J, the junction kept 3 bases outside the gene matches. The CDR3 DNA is TGTGCCAGCAGCACCGGACTAGCGGGGTACGAGCAGTACTTC. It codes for CASSTGLAGYEQYF.

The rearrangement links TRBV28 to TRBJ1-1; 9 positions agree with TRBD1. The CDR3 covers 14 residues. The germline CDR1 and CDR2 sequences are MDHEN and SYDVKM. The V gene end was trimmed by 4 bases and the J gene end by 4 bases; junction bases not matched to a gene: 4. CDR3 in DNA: TGTGCCAGCAGTTCCGGACAGGGGAGCACTGAAGCTTTCTTT. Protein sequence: CASSSGQGSTEAFF.

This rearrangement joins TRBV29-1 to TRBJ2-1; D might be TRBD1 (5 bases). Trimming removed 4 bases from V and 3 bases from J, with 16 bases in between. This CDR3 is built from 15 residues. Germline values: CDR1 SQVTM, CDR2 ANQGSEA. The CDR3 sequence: CSVGGADTNYNEQFF. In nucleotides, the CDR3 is TGCAGCGTTGGTGGGGCCGATACTAACTACAATGAGCAGTTCTTC.

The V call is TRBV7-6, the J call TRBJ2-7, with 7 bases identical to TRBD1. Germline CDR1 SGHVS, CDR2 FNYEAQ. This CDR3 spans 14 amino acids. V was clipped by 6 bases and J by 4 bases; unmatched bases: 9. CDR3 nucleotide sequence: TGTGCCAGCAGACCTAAGGGACAGACGTACGAGCAGTACTTC. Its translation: CASRPKGQTYEQYF.

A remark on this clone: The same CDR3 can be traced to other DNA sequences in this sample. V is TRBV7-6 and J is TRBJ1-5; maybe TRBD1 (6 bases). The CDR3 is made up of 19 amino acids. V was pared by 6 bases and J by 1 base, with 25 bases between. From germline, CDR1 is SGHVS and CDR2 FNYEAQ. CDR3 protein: CASSPGTGGAEGSNQPQHF. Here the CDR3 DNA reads TGTGCCAGCAGTCCGGGGACGGGGGGCGCAGAAGGGAGCAATCAGCCCCAGCATTTT. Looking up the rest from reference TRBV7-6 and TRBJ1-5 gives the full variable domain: GAGVSQSPRYKVTKRGQDVALRCDPISGHVSLYWYRQALGQGPEFLTYFNYEAQQDKSGLPNDRFSAERPEGSISTLTIQRTEQRDSAMYRCASSPGTGGAEGSNQPQHFGDGTRLSIL.

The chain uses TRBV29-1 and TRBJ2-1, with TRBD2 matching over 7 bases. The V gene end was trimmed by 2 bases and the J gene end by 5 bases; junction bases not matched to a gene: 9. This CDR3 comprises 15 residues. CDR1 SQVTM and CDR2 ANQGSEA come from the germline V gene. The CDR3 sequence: CSVEFTSALNNEQFF. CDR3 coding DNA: TGCAGCGTTGAATTCACTAGCGCTCTTAACAATGAGCAGTTCTTC.

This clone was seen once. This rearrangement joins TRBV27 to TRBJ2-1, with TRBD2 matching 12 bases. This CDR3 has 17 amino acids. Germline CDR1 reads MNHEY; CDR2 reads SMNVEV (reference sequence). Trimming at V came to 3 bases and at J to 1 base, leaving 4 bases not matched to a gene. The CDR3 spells CASSFLAGGLSYNEQFF. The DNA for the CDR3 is TGTGCCAGCAGTTTCCTAGCGGGAGGGCTGTCCTACAATGAGCAGTTCTTC.

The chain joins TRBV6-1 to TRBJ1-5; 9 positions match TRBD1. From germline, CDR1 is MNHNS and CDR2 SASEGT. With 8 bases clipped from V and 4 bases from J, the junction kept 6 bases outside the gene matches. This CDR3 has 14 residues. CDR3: CASGSGTGNQPQHF. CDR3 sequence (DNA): TGTGCCAGCGGATCCGGGACAGGGAATCAGCCCCAGCATTTT.

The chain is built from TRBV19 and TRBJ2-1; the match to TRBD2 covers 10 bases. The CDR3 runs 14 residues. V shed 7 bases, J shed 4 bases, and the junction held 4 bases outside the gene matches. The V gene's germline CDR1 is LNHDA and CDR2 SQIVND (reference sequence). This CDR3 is CASNPSGGYNEQFF. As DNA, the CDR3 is TGTGCCAGTAACCCTAGCGGGGGATACAATGAGCAGTTCTTC.

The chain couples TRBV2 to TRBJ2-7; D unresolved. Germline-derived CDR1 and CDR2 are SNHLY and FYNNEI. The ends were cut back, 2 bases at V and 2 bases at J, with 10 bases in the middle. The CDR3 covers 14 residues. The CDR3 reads CASSEPPGPYEQYF. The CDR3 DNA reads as TGTGCCAGCAGTGAACCCCCAGGTCCCTACGAGCAGTACTTC. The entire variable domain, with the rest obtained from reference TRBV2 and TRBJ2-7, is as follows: EPEVTQTPSHQVTQMGQEVILRCVPISNHLYFYWYRQILGQKVEFLVSFYNNEISEKSEIFDDQFSVERPDGSNFTLKIRSTKLEDSAMYFCASSEPPGPYEQYFGPGTRLTVT.

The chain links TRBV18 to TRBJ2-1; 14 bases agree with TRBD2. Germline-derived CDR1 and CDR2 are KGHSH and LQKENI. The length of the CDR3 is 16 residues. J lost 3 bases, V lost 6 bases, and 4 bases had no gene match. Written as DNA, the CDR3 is TGTGCCAGCTCGCTGGGACTAGCGGGAGACTACAATGAGCAGTTCTTC. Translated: CASSLGLAGDYNEQFF.

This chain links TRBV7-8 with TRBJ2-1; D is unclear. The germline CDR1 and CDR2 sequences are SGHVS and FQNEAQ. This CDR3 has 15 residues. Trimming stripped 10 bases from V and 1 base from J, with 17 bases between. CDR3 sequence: CATLPERSSYNEQFF. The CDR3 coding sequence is TGTGCCACCCTCCCCGAGCGTTCATCCTACAATGAGCAGTTCTTC.

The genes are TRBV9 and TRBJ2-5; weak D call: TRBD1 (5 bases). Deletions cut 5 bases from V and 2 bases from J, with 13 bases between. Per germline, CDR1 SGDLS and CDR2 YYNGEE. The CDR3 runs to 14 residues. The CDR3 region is CASSGANKQETQYF. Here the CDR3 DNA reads TGTGCCAGCAGTGGGGCAAACAAGCAAGAGACCCAGTACTTC.